This is a list of T cell receptor beta chains from one sample in a study of radiation and T cells in renal cell carcinoma. Generated by immunoSEQ multiplex PCR, the TCRdb table keeps only in-frame clones and is missing some. The sample includes roughly 130,000 clones, about 81% of them seen just once. Specimen: blood, collected from a patient whose treatment included radiotherapy and nephrectomy. The receptor source for this set is a woman in her sixties or seventies with renal cell carcinoma. CDR3s include the opening cysteine and the closing phenylalanine or tryptophan. The D gene is left open where the match is weak. Size is stated for part of the rows, as once, few or many counts, or as a class when the clone is expanded.

V,size,length,D,J,DNA,CDR3
TRBV29-1,.,13,.,TRBJ1-2,TGCAGCGTTGAAGGGGGTTCCGACTATGGCTACACCTTC,CSVEGGSDYGYTF
TRBV5-1,.,16,TRBD1,TRBJ2-6,TGCGCCAGCAGCCCGGGACAGCCCTCTGGGGCCAACGTCCTGACTTTC,CASSPGQPSGANVLTF
TRBV6-6,.,14,.,TRBJ1-6,TGTGCCAGCGCACATCCCGGGACCTCTTCACCCCTCCACTTT,CASAHPGTSSPLHF
TRBV15,once,16,.,TRBJ2-6,TGTGCCACCAGCAGAGATTGGCTCTCTGGGGCCAACGTCCTGACTTTC,CATSRDWLSGANVLTF
TRBV5-1,.,14,.,TRBJ2-4,TGCGCCAGCAGCGCGGACGGTCGACGGAACATTCAGTACTTC,CASSADGRRNIQYF
TRBV5-4,.,15,.,TRBJ2-3,TGTGCCAGCAGCTTCCGGCAGGGCCCCACAGATACGCAGTATTTT,CASSFRQGPTDTQYF
TRBV6-5,.,16,.,TRBJ1-5,TGTGCCAGCAGTTACTCGTCAGGGAAGGGTAATCAGCCCCAGCATTTT,CASSYSSGKGNQPQHF
TRBV6-1,.,15,.,TRBJ1-5,TGTGCCAGCAGTGAATCTTGGGCGGGTGGGCAGCCCCAGCATTTT,CASSESWAGGQPQHF
TRBV6-5,.,15,TRBD1,TRBJ2-5,TGTGCCAGCAGTGTCGGAAACAGGGGTTGGGAGACCCAGTACTTC,CASSVGNRGWETQYF
TRBV19,.,13,.,TRBJ1-2,TGTGCCAGTAGTTCCCAGGGGAACTATGGCTACACCTTC,CASSSQGNYGYTF
TRBV28,.,18,TRBD2,TRBJ2-1,TGTGCCAGCACCCGACTAGCGGGAATATCCCTTACGAGGAATGAGCAGTTCTTC,CASTRLAGISLTRNEQFF
TRBV9,.,17,TRBD1,TRBJ1-1,TGTGCCAGCAGCGTAGCGGGCCCCGGACAGGGGAACACTGAAGCTTTCTTT,CASSVAGPGQGNTEAFF
TRBV2,once,17,TRBD2,TRBJ2-5,TGTGCCAGCAGTGAAGGGACTAGCGGGAGGAGAGGAGAGACCCAGTACTTC,CASSEGTSGRRGETQYF
TRBV10-3,few,19,.,TRBJ2-6,TGTGCCATCAGTGAGTCACCGCATTCACAGGAGGCCGGGGCCAACGTCCTGACTTTC,CAISESPHSQEAGANVLTF
TRBV10-3,.,12,.,TRBJ2-5,TGTGCCATCAGTGACGGACAAGAGACCCAGTACTTC,CAISDGQETQYF
TRBV7-2,.,13,TRBD1,TRBJ2-1,TGTGCCAGCAGCAACCGGGACAGGGGTGTTTCAGTCTTC,CASSNRDRGVSVF
TRBV10-1,many,12,.,TRBJ1-1,TGCGCCAGCAGAGGCAGGGGCACTGAAGCTTTCTTT,CASRGRGTEAFF
TRBV15,.,19,.,TRBJ1-1,TGTGCCACCAGCAGAGAAGTTAACTGGGTGAAGGGGGAGGGCGCTGAAGCTTTCTTT,CATSREVNWVKGEGAEAFF
TRBV28,.,13,.,TRBJ1-2,TGTGCCAGCGGTAAACCCGGTAACTATGGCTACACCTTC,CASGKPGNYGYTF
TRBV19,.,16,.,TRBJ1-4,TGTGCCAGTAGTATATCAGGACACCCGTTTCGTGAAAAACTGTTTTTT,CASSISGHPFREKLFF
TRBV5-6,.,14,.,TRBJ1-5,TGTGCCAGCAACATGTTTGACTCCAATCAGCCCCAGCATTTT,CASNMFDSNQPQHF
TRBV7-8,.,15,TRBD2,TRBJ2-1,TGTGCCAGCAGCTTAGGACTAGCGGGAAACAATGAGCAGTTCTTC,CASSLGLAGNNEQFF
TRBV28,.,14,.,TRBJ1-2,TGTGCCAGCAGGACCGTGACACCTAACTATGGCTACACCTTC,CASRTVTPNYGYTF
TRBV5-4,.,14,TRBD1,TRBJ1-1,TGTGCCAGCAGCTTGGAACAGGGGATGACTGAAGCTTTCTTT,CASSLEQGMTEAFF
TRBV11-2,few,14,.,TRBJ1-1,TGTGCCAGCAGCTTAGCTCCTAGGGGAACTGAAGCTTTCTTT,CASSLAPRGTEAFF
TRBV7-4,.,16,TRBD2,TRBJ2-7,TGTGCCAGCAGCCACTTGGGGGGCGGGAGGTCATACGAGCAGTACTTC,CASSHLGGGRSYEQYF
TRBV6-5,.,15,TRBD1,TRBJ1-2,TGTGCCAGCAGTTTCGGGACAGGGGGTAACTATGGCTACACCTTC,CASSFGTGGNYGYTF
TRBV5-1,.,18,TRBD2,TRBJ2-5,TGCGCCAGCAGCTTGGTAGGTACTAGCGGGAGATTCGGCGAGACCCAGTACTTC,CASSLVGTSGRFGETQYF
TRBV10-3,.,14,TRBD1,TRBJ2-7,TGTGCCATCAGTGGGGGACAGGGGAGAATGGAGCAGTACTTC,CAISGGQGRMEQYF
TRBV29-1,.,16,TRBD1,TRBJ1-1,TGCAGCGTTGGTTCCCGGGACAGGGGCCCGAACACTGAAGCTTTCTTT,CSVGSRDRGPNTEAFF
TRBV28,.,16,.,TRBJ1-4,TGTGCCAGCAGTAGACTGGGTGGGGGCGCTAATGAAAAACTGTTTTTT,CASSRLGGGANEKLFF
TRBV15,.,12,.,TRBJ1-5,TGTGCCACCAGCAGAGAGCATCAGCCCCAGCATTTT,CATSREHQPQHF
TRBV19,.,12,.,TRBJ1-2,TGTGCCAGTAGCCTTGTAAACTATGGCTACACCTTC,CASSLVNYGYTF
TRBV10-3,.,13,TRBD1,TRBJ2-7,TGTGCCATCCGACAGGGTATATCCTACGAGCAGTACTTC,CAIRQGISYEQYF
TRBV2,once,12,.,TRBJ2-7,TGTGCCAGCACCGAGGACCAATACGAGCAGTACTTC,CASTEDQYEQYF
TRBV6-1,.,13,.,TRBJ1-3,TGTGCCAGCAGCCAGCGCTCTGGAAACACCATATATTTT,CASSQRSGNTIYF
TRBV5-1,.,14,.,TRBJ2-2,TGCGCCAGCAGGGCCGACACGAACACCGGGGAGCTGTTTTTT,CASRADTNTGELFF
TRBV6-6,.,14,.,TRBJ2-5,TGTGCCAGCAGTTCCGTCGGATACCAAGAGACCCAGTACTTC,CASSSVGYQETQYF
TRBV19,.,14,.,TRBJ2-3,TGTGCCAGTACACCGGACGGTACTGTGGTGACGCAGTATTTT,CASTPDGTVVTQYF
TRBV30,.,15,.,TRBJ2-2,TGTGCCTGGAGTAGGTGGTCGACGAACACCGGGGAGCTGTTTTTT,CAWSRWSTNTGELFF
TRBV7-2,.,18,.,TRBJ1-3,TGTGCCAGCAGCTTATCCAATTCGGGGTTGAGCTCTGGAAACACCATATATTTT,CASSLSNSGLSSGNTIYF
TRBV28,.,13,.,TRBJ1-6,TGTGCCAGCAACCGGACGGCCACCTTACCCCTCCACTTT,CASNRTATLPLHF
TRBV20-1,few,11,.,TRBJ1-1,TGCAGTGCTGTGAGTAACACTGAAGCTTTCTTT,CSAVSNTEAFF
TRBV4-1,.,17,.,TRBJ2-7,TGCGCCAGCAGCCAAGATTACGGCATATTAAGCTCCTACGAGCAGTACTTC,CASSQDYGILSSYEQYF
TRBV7-2,.,14,.,TRBJ1-5,TGTGCCAGCAGCTTAGGAAGGGCGAATCAGCCCCAGCATTTT,CASSLGRANQPQHF
TRBV19,.,14,.,TRBJ2-2,TGTGCCAGCCAAGGGGTTTCGAACACCGGGGAGCTGTTTTTT,CASQGVSNTGELFF